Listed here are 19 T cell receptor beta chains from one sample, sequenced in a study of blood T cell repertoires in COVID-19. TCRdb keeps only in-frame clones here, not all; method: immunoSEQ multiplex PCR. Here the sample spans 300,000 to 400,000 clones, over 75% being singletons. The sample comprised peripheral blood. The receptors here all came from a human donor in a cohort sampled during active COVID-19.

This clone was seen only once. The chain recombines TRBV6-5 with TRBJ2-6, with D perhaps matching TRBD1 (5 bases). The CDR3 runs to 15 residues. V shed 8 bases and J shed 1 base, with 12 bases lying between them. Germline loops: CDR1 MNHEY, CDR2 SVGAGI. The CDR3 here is CASGYDRSGANVLTF. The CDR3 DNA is TGTGCCAGCGGCTATGACAGATCTGGGGCCAACGTCCTGACTTTC.

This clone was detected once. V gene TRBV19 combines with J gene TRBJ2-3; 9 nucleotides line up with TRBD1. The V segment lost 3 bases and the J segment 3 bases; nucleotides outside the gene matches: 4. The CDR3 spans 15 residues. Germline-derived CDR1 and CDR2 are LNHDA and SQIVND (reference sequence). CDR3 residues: CASSMDRGITDTQYF. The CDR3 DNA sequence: TGTGCCAGTAGTATGGACAGGGGAATTACAGATACGCAGTATTTT.

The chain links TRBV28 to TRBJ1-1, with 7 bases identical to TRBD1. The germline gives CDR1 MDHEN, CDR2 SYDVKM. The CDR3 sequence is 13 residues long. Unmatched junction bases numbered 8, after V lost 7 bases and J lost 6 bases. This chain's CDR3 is CASNIYRGAEAFF. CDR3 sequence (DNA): TGTGCCAGCAATATTTACAGGGGCGCTGAAGCTTTCTTT.

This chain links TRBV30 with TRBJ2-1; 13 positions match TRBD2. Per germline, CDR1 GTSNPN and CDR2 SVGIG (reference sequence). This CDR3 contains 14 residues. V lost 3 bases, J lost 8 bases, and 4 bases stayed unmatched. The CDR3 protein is CAWRTSGGAYEQFF. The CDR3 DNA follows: TGTGCCTGGAGAACTAGCGGGGGGGCGTATGAGCAGTTCTTC.

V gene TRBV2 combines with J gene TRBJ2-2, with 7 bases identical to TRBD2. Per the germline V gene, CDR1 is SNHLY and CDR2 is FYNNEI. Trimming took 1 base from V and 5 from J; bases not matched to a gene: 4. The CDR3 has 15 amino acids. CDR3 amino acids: CASSEEGRGTGELFF. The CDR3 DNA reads TGTGCCAGCAGTGAAGAGGGGCGGGGGACCGGGGAGCTGTTTTTT.

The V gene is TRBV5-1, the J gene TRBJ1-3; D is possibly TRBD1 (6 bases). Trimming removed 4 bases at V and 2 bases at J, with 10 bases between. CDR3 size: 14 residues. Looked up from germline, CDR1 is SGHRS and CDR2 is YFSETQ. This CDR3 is CASSQTGPGNTIYF. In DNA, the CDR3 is TGCGCCAGCAGCCAGACAGGTCCTGGAAACACCATATATTTT. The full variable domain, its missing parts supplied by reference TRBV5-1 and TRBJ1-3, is KAGVTQTPRYLIKTRGQQVTLSCSPISGHRSVSWYQQTPGQGLQFLFEYFSETQRNKGNFPGRFSGRQFSNSRSEMNVSTLELGDSALYLCASSQTGPGNTIYFGEGSWLTVV.

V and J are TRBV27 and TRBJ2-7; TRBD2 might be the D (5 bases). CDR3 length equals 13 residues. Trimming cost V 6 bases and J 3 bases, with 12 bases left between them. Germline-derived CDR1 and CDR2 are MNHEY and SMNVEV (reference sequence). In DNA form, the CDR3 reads TGTGCCAGCAGCGAAACGGGGAGCTACGAGCAGTACTTC. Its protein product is CASSETGSYEQYF.

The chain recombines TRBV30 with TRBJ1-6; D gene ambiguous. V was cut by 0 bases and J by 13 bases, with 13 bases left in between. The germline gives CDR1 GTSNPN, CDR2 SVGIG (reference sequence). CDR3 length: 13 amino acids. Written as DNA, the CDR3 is TGTGCCTGGAGTGTACAGACAATGTCTCCCCTCCACTTT. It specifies CAWSVQTMSPLHF.

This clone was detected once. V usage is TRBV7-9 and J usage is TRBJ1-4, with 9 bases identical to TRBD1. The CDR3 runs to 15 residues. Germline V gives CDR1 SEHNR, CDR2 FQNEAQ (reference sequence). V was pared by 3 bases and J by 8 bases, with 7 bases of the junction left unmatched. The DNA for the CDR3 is TGTGCCAGCAGCTTCCCGGGACAGGGAAGCGAAAAACTGTTTTTT. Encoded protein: CASSFPGQGSEKLFF. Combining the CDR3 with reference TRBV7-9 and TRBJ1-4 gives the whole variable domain DTGVSQNPRHKITKRGQNVTFRCDPISEHNRLYWYRQTLGQGPEFLTYFQNEAQLEKSRLLSDRFSAERPKGSFSTLEIQRTEQGDSAMYLCASSFPGQGSEKLFFGSGTQLSVL.

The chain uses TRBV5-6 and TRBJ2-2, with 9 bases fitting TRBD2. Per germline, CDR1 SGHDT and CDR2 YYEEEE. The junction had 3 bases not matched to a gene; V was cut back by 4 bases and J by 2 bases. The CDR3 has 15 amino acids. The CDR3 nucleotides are TGTGCCAGCAGCGAAGCGGGGGGCAACACCGGGGAGCTGTTTTTT. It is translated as CASSEAGGNTGELFF.

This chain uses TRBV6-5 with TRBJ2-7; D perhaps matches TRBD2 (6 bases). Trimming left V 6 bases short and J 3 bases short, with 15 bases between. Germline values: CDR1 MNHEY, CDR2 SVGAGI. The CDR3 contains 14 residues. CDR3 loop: CASSRLEKSYEQYF. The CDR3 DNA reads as TGTGCCAGCAGCCGACTAGAAAAGAGCTACGAGCAGTACTTC.

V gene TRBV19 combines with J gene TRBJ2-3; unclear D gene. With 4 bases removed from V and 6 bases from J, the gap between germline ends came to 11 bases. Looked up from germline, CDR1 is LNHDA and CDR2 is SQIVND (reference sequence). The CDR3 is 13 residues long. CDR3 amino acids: CASSKNSFDTQYF. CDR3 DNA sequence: TGTGCCAGTAGTAAAAATAGCTTTGATACGCAGTATTTT.

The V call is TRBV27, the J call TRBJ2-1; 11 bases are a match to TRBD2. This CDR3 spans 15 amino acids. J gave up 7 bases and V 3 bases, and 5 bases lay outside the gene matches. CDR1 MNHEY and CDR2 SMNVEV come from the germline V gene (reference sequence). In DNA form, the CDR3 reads TGTGCCAGCAGTTTTTTAGCGGGGGGGATGAATGAGCAGTTCTTC. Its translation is CASSFLAGGMNEQFF.

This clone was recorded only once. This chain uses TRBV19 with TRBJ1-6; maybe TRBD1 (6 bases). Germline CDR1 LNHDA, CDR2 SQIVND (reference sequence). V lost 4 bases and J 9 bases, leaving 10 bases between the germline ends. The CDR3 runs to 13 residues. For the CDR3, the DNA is TGTGCCAGTAGTACCACAGGGTTTTCACCCCTCCACTTT. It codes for CASSTTGFSPLHF.

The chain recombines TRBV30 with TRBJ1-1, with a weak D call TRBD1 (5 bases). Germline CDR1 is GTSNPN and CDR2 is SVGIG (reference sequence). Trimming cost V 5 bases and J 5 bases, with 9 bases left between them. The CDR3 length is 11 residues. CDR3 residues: CAWGQGTEAFF. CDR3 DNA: TGTGCCTGGGGCCAGGGAACTGAAGCTTTCTTT.

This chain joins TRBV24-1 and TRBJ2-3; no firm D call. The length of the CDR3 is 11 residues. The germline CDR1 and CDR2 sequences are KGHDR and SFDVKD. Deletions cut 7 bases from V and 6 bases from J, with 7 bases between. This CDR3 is CATRFADTQYF. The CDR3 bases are TGTGCCACCAGGTTCGCGGATACGCAGTATTTT.

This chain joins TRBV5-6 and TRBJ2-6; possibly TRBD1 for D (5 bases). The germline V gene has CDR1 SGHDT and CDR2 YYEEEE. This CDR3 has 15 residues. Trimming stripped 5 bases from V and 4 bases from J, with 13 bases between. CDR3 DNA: TGTGCCAGCAGATATAGACAGCCCGGGGCCAACGTCCTGACTTTC. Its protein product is CASRYRQPGANVLTF.

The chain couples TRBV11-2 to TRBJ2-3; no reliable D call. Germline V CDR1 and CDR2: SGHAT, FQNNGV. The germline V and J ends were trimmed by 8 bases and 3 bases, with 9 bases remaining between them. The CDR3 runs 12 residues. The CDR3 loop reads CASSVRTDTQYF. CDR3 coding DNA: TGTGCCAGCTCCGTTAGAACAGATACGCAGTATTTT.

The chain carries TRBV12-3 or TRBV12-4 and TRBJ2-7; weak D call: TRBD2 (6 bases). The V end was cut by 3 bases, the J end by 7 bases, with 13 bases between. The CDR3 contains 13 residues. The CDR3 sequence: CASSLTSRGEQYF. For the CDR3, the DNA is TGTGCCAGCAGTTTGACATCTCGGGGGGAGCAGTACTTC.